This TCR beta chain was documented in a study of blood T cell repertoires in COVID-19. Clones were sequenced by immunoSEQ multiplex PCR, and TCRdb holds only the in-frame ones, with some missing. The sample holds about 220,000 clones, under 90% seen once. V dropped 2 bases and J dropped 7; count of bases not matched to a gene: 4. The CDR3 runs to 15 residues. The germline gives CDR1 GTSNPN, CDR2 SVGIG (reference sequence). This clone was found once. Specimen: PBMCs or T cells enriched from blood (not recorded which). The sequence came from a woman aged 60 to 75 who had recovered from COVID-19. The chain employs TRBV30 and TRBJ1-6, with 11 bases matching TRBD1. In nucleotides, the CDR3 is TGTGCCTGGAGTCCCGGGACAGGGGGGAATTCACCCCTCCACTTT. This sequence encodes CAWSPGTGGNSPLHF.